The 32 T cell receptor beta chains in this list originate from one sample, sequenced in a study of PD-1 blockade in classical Hodgkin lymphoma. The time point: cycle 4 day 1 (C4D1), after five to seven weeks of nivolumab. All trial patients relapsed after autologous stem cell transplantation. TCRdb's table, derived via immunoSEQ multiplex PCR, lists solely in-frame clones and lacks some. The table lists 19,000 or so clones, about 85% of them singletons. The starting material was peripheral blood mononuclear cells (PBMCs), obtained before the fourth cycle of nivolumab. These receptors were collected from a human donor with classical Hodgkin lymphoma.

The chain is built from TRBV7-9 and TRBJ2-7, with unresolved D. The germline gives CDR1 SEHNR, CDR2 FQNEAQ (reference sequence). V was clipped by 3 bases and J by 3 bases, with 6 bases between them. This CDR3 region has 12 residues. The CDR3 is CASSFRLYEQYF. The CDR3 bases are TGTGCCAGCAGCTTTAGACTCTACGAGCAGTACTTC.

V is TRBV6-5 and J is TRBJ1-5; the D is unclear. Germline loops: CDR1 MNHEY, CDR2 SVGAGI. This CDR3 comprises 16 residues. Between the trimmed V and J ends, which lost 0 bases and 0 bases, there was a span of 9 bases. Written as DNA, the CDR3 is TGTGCCAGCAGTTACTCGAGACCGTATAGCAATCAGCCCCAGCATTTT. It translates to CASSYSRPYSNQPQHF.

CDR3 amino acids: CASGLQGSHEQYF. CDR3 nucleotides: TGTGCTAGTGGACTACAGGGGAGCCACGAGCAGTACTTC. The V and J genes are TRBV12-5 and TRBJ2-7; 7 bases fit TRBD1. Germline-derived CDR1 and CDR2 are LGHNT and FRNRAP. V shed 6 bases and J 5 bases; nucleotides not matched to a gene: 7. There are 13 residues in the CDR3.

The chain has TRBV28 and TRBJ2-7; D remains ambiguous. Germline values: CDR1 MDHEN, CDR2 SYDVKM. V lost 4 bases to trimming and J lost 2 bases, with 9 bases between them. The CDR3 has 13 amino acids. CDR3 sequence reads: CASSWTATYEQYF. The CDR3 DNA is TGTGCCAGCAGTTGGACGGCGACCTACGAGCAGTACTTC.

The chain couples TRBV5-4 to TRBJ2-5; D call uncertain. CDR3 size: 14 residues. Germline V lookup: CDR1 SGHNT, CDR2 YYREEE (reference sequence). The V end lost 1 base, the J end lost 4 bases, and 11 bases lay between the germline ends. Here the CDR3 DNA reads TGTGCCAGCAGCTTGTCGGGTGAGCTAGAGACCCAGTACTTC. The encoded protein is CASSLSGELETQYF.

The chain employs TRBV18 and TRBJ2-1; 13 nucleotides line up with TRBD2. V shed 1 base and J 7 bases; nucleotides not matched to a gene: 10. This CDR3 has 18 residues. Per germline, CDR1 KGHSH and CDR2 LQKENI. CDR3 in amino acids: CASSPQAPGTSGINEQFF. The CDR3, as DNA: TGTGCCAGCTCACCACAGGCACCCGGGACTAGCGGGATTAATGAGCAGTTCTTC.

The chain links TRBV23-1 to TRBJ1-1; perhaps TRBD1 as D (5 bases). TRBV23-1 is labeled an ORF, and its function is uncertain. The CDR3 has 16 residues. The V gene lost 8 bases and the J gene lost 1 base, with 20 bases spanning the gap. CDR3 amino acids: CASGHSIETANTEAFF. The CDR3 region has the DNA TGCGCCAGCGGGCATTCAATCGAGACAGCGAACACTGAAGCTTTCTTT.

The rearrangement links TRBV9 to TRBJ2-2; 9 bases line up with TRBD2. CDR1 and CDR2 (germline): SGDLS, YYNGEE. CDR3 length: 17 amino acids. The V segment lost 0 bases and the J segment 1 base; nucleotides outside the gene matches: 4. The CDR3 sequence: CASSVGRSGRNTGELFF. The CDR3 region has the DNA TGTGCCAGCAGCGTAGGTCGTAGCGGGAGGAACACCGGGGAGCTGTTTTTT. Full variable domain (remainder filled in from reference TRBV9 and TRBJ2-2): DSGVTQTPKHLITATGQRVTLRCSPRSGDLSVYWYQQSLDQGLQFLIQYYNGEERAKGNILERFSAQQFPDLHSELNLSSLELGDSALYFCASSVGRSGRNTGELFFGEGSRLTVL.

The chain links TRBV5-1 to TRBJ2-2, with D uncertain. Germline CDR1 reads SGHRS; CDR2 reads YFSETQ. V lost 0 bases and J 2 bases, leaving 5 bases between the germline ends. The CDR3 loop spans 14 amino acids. The CDR3 bases are TGCGCCAGCAGCTTGGGCGGAAACACCGGGGAGCTGTTTTTT. It is translated as CASSLGGNTGELFF.

This clone came up once. The rearrangement links TRBV15 to TRBJ1-1; maybe TRBD1 (5 bases). Germline V gives CDR1 LNHNV, CDR2 YYDKDF (reference sequence). Trimming shortened V by 0 bases and J by 1 base, and 18 bases separated the two germline ends. This CDR3 spans 18 amino acids. The CDR3, as DNA: TGTGCCACCAGCAGAGATCGTATGGGGGAGGGGAGGAACACTGAAGCTTTCTTT. As protein: CATSRDRMGEGRNTEAFF.

The rearrangement links TRBV9 to TRBJ2-7, with 8 bases fitting TRBD1. CDR3 length: 14 amino acids. V shed 3 bases, J shed 2 bases, and the junction held 4 bases outside the gene matches. CDR1 is SGDLS and CDR2 is YYNGEE in the germline V gene. Here the CDR3 reads CASSGGQAPYEQYF. The CDR3 DNA reads as TGTGCCAGCAGCGGGGGACAGGCCCCCTACGAGCAGTACTTC. The full variable domain, with the rest looked up from reference TRBV9 and TRBJ2-7, is DSGVTQTPKHLITATGQRVTLRCSPRSGDLSVYWYQQSLDQGLQFLIQYYNGEERAKGNILERFSAQQFPDLHSELNLSSLELGDSALYFCASSGGQAPYEQYFGPGTRLTVT.

The CDR3 sequence is CASSPGPYNSPLHF. The DNA for the CDR3 is TGTGCCAGCAGCCCGGGACCCTATAATTCACCCCTCCACTTT. The gene calls are TRBV11-1 and TRBJ1-6; tentatively, D is TRBD1 (5 bases). CDR1 and CDR2 from the germline V gene are SGHAT and FQDESV (reference sequence). Trimming removed 5 bases at V and 2 bases at J, with 7 bases between. The CDR3 covers 14 residues.

This chain links TRBV29-1 with TRBJ2-7; TRBD1 agrees at 11 bases. Germline assignment: CDR1 SQVTM and CDR2 ANQGSEA. The CDR3 runs 13 residues. J gave up 2 bases and V 4 bases, and 1 base lay outside the gene matches. The CDR3 nucleotides are TGCAGCGTTGGGGGACAGGGGGCCTACGAGCAGTACTTC. Translated: CSVGGQGAYEQYF.

The chain employs TRBV11-2 and TRBJ1-1, with D maybe TRBD1 (6 bases). Trimming removed 4 bases at V and 6 bases at J, with 15 bases between. There are 14 residues in the CDR3. CDR1 is SGHAT and CDR2 is FQNNGV in the germline V gene. CDR3 in DNA: TGTGCCAGCAGCTCTGGGACATTTTCGGCTGAAGCTTTCTTT. Its translation: CASSSGTFSAEAFF.

The CDR3 nucleotides are TGTGCCAGCAGCCCGACCGACTATAATTCACCCCTCCACTTT. As protein: CASSPTDYNSPLHF. The gene calls are TRBV5-5 and TRBJ1-6; D uncertain. The CDR3 totals 14 residues. V lost 4 bases to trimming and J lost 3 bases, with 8 bases between them. The germline V gene has CDR1 SGHKS and CDR2 YYEKEE (reference sequence).

This sequence joins TRBV30 and TRBJ2-5, with 8 bases that match TRBD1. V dropped 2 bases and J dropped 5; count of bases not matched to a gene: 4. Germline loops: CDR1 GTSNPN, CDR2 SVGIG (reference sequence). The CDR3 runs 13 residues. The CDR3 DNA sequence: TGTGCCTGGAGTCCGTGGACAGGGGAGACCCAGTACTTC. Translated, it gives CAWSPWTGETQYF.

The chain recombines TRBV7-7 with TRBJ1-1; D perhaps matches TRBD1 (6 bases). V was trimmed by 3 bases and J by 4 bases, leaving 9 bases between them. CDR1 is SSHAT, CDR2 FNYEAQ, per germline (reference sequence). The CDR3 length is 13 residues. This chain's CDR3 is CASSLGATTEAFF. The DNA for the CDR3 is TGTGCCAGCAGCTTGGGGGCCACCACTGAAGCTTTCTTT.

This clone was seen a single time. The rearrangement links TRBV7-9 to TRBJ1-2; 7 bases agree with TRBD1. With V trimmed by 3 bases and J by 7 bases, 8 bases remained unmatched. The CDR3 runs to 14 residues. Germline V lookup: CDR1 SEHNR, CDR2 FQNEAQ (reference sequence). CDR3 coding DNA: TGTGCCAGCAGCTTGGGTACAGGGGAACTTGGCTACACCTTC. Translating gives CASSLGTGELGYTF.

This rearrangement joins TRBV28 to TRBJ2-5; 8 nucleotides line up with TRBD2. The CDR3 has 13 residues. CDR1 is MDHEN and CDR2 is SYDVKM in the germline V gene. V trimming: 6 bases; J trimming: 1 base; junction bases outside the gene matches: 1. The CDR3 bases are TGTGCCAGCAGAAGCGGGGGCCAAGAGACCCAGTACTTC. The encoded protein is CASRSGGQETQYF.

This chain connects TRBV30 to TRBJ2-6, with no clear D. The CDR3 has 17 residues. Germline CDR1 GTSNPN, CDR2 SVGIG (reference sequence). Trimming shortened V by 0 bases and J by 0 bases, and 12 bases separated the two germline ends. CDR3: CAWSVRQVSSGANVLTF. CDR3 nucleotide sequence: TGTGCCTGGAGTGTACGCCAGGTGAGCTCTGGGGCCAACGTCCTGACTTTC.

The chain joins TRBV18 to TRBJ2-5; 8 bases match TRBD2. V lost 6 bases to trimming and J lost 2 bases; unmatched junction nucleotides: 11. Germline CDR1 is KGHSH and CDR2 is LQKENI. The CDR3 runs to 16 residues. The CDR3 spells CASSPGGGPTQETQYF. The CDR3 bases are TGTGCCAGCTCTCCCGGGGGGGGACCGACACAAGAGACCCAGTACTTC.

V usage is TRBV5-4 and J usage is TRBJ2-2, with D possibly TRBD1 on 5 matching bases. The CDR3 extends over 15 amino acids. CDR1 SGHNT and CDR2 YYREEE come from the germline V gene (reference sequence). Trimming removed 0 bases from V and 4 bases from J, with 10 bases in between. The CDR3 here is CASSLGRVSTGELFF. The CDR3, as DNA: TGTGCCAGCAGCTTGGGCAGGGTGAGCACCGGGGAGCTGTTTTTT.

The chain uses TRBV7-2 and TRBJ2-7; 8 positions match TRBD1. J lost 4 bases, V lost 0 bases, and 11 bases had no gene match. This CDR3 contains 17 residues. The germline V gene encodes CDR1 SGHTA and CDR2 FQGNSA. CDR3 protein: CASSLAVGQGPLYEQYF. The CDR3 DNA sequence: TGTGCCAGCAGCTTAGCTGTCGGACAGGGCCCTCTTTACGAGCAGTACTTC.

J is TRBJ2-2 and V is TRBV28; D is unclear. Germline V gene sequence: CDR1 MDHEN, CDR2 SYDVKM. This CDR3 has 12 residues. V dropped 5 bases and J dropped 4 bases, with 5 bases sitting between them. The CDR3 DNA follows: TGTGCCAGCAGTCACCCCACCGGGGAGCTGTTTTTT. Residues: CASSHPTGELFF.

Details on this clone: One end of the junction fails to match germline, which may point to a read error. The chain couples TRBV7-7 to TRBJ2-1; TRBD2 matches at 10 bases. Germline V gene lookup returns CDR1 SSHAT and CDR2 FNYEAQ (reference sequence). This CDR3 region has 16 residues. The DNA of the CDR3 is TGTGCTAGCAGCGTCGGCAGGACTAGCGGATACAATGAGCAGTTCTTC. Protein sequence: CASSVGRTSGYNEQFF.

The J gene is TRBJ2-7, the V gene TRBV6-7; unclear D gene. TRBV6-7 counts as an open reading frame of uncertain function. The V end was cut by 2 bases, the J end by 2 bases, with 19 bases between. The CDR3 has 17 amino acids. The CDR3 DNA reads TGTGCCAGCAGTTACCCGTTTGGGTGGACCCTCCCCTACGAGCAGTACTTC. Amino acid sequence: CASSYPFGWTLPYEQYF.

V is TRBV27 and J is TRBJ2-5; a possible D gene is TRBD1 (6 bases). The DNA end favors TRBJ2-7, so the J call may be wrong. The CDR3 contains 13 residues. Germline CDR1 is MNHEY and CDR2 is SMNVEV (reference sequence). DNA for the CDR3: TGTGCCACCTCCAGGGGTACCGCCTACGAGCAGTACTTC. Protein: CATSRGTAYEQYF.

V is TRBV7-2 and J is TRBJ2-2; 8 bases map to TRBD2. Germline trimming cut 2 bases from V and 6 bases from J; bases unmatched to any gene: 5. Germline lookup yields CDR1 SGHTA and CDR2 FQGNSA. The CDR3 runs to 15 residues. The CDR3 DNA reads as TGTGCCAGCAGCTTAACTAGCGGCGAGGCCGGGGAGCTGTTTTTT. Protein: CASSLTSGEAGELFF.

V gene TRBV27 combines with J gene TRBJ2-5, with D maybe TRBD2 (7 bases). The CDR3 length is 16 residues. Germline values: CDR1 MNHEY, CDR2 SMNVEV (reference sequence). V was clipped by 6 bases and J by 2 bases, with 19 bases between them. CDR3 sequence reads: CASRPRLGGRQETQYF. Here the CDR3 DNA reads TGTGCCAGCAGACCCCGATTGGGGGGGCGACAAGAGACCCAGTACTTC.

A few counts support this clone. The V call is TRBV6-5, the J call TRBJ2-7; 11 bases agree with TRBD2. CDR1 and CDR2 from the germline V gene are MNHEY and SVGAGI. The CDR3 is 12 amino acids. V lost 8 bases and J lost 3; bases outside the gene matches: 0. The DNA for the CDR3 is TGTGCCAGCGGGACTAGCGGCTACGAGCAGTACTTC. This translates into CASGTSGYEQYF.

The rearrangement uses TRBV5-4 and TRBJ2-5; D may match TRBD1 or TRBD2 (5 bases each). Germline CDR1 SGHNT, CDR2 YYREEE (reference sequence). CDR3 size: 16 residues. Trimming left V 2 bases short and J 5 bases short, with 19 bases between. CDR3 region: CASSFYGGSVSETQYF. Here the CDR3 DNA reads TGTGCCAGCAGCTTTTATGGGGGTAGCGTTTCGGAGACCCAGTACTTC.

The CDR3 spells CATSRNSGIQETQYF. CDR3 nucleotides: TGTGCCACCAGCAGGAATAGCGGGATCCAAGAGACCCAGTACTTC. The chain uses TRBV15 and TRBJ2-5, with 8 bases matching TRBD2. Germline V gives CDR1 LNHNV, CDR2 YYDKDF (reference sequence). The CDR3 spans 15 residues. The ends lost 3 bases at V and 1 base at J; junction bases unmatched: 4. Looking up the rest from reference TRBV15 and TRBJ2-5 gives the full variable domain: DAMVIQNPRYQVTQFGKPVTLSCSQTLNHNVMYWYQQKSSQAPKLLFHYYDKDFNNEADTPDNFQSRRPNTSFCFLDIRSPGLGDTAMYLCATSRNSGIQETQYFGPGTRLLVL.